This T cell receptor beta chain was recorded in a study of blood T cells in healthy people across ages. Study-wide findings and caveats: It was not known whether donors were CMV positive (a possible confounder of expanded clonotype changes). Greater diversity and more naive CD4+ cells were seen in long-lived donors than in aged donors. Unsorted PBMC input precluded a conclusive naive versus antigen-experienced comparison. Per-million-T-cell TCR beta diversity fell roughly linearly with age.

There are a few counts of this clonotype. As yet, its antigen is unknown. Then a second PCR, running about 7 to 11 cycles, was carried out with a sample-barcoded 5' primer and a J-beta primer mix. TCRdb re-analysed the 5' RACE reads in MiXCR, keeping a single row per CDR3 protein. The sample records 850,000 to 1,000,000 distinct CDR3 sequences, 45% to 50% being singletons. The CDR3 consists of 15 residues. The ends were cut back, 5 bases at V and 5 bases at J, with 19 bases in the middle. Per germline, CDR1 SGHVT and CDR2 SQSDAQ. The origin of this receptor is a man under 40 in good health. Sample: blood. The chain joins TRBV7-4 to TRBJ2-7, with D tentatively TRBD1 or TRBD2 (6 bases each). The CDR3 protein is CASSRCPEGGHEQYF. The CDR3, as DNA: TGTGCCAGCAGCCGGTGTCCGGAAGGGGGGCACGAGCAGTACTTC.